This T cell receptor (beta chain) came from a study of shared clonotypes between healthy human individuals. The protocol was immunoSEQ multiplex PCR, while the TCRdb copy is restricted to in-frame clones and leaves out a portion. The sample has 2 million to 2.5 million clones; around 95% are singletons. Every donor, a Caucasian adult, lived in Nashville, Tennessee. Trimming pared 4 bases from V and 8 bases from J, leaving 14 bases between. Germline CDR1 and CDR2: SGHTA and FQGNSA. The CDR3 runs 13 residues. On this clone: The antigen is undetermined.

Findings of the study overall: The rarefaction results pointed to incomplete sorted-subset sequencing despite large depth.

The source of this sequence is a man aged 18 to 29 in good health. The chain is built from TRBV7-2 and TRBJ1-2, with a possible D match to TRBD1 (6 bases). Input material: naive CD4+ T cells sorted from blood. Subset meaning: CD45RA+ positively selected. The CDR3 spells CASSSPPGGGYTF. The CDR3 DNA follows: TGTGCCAGCAGCTCCCCTCCGGGGGGCGGCTACACCTTC.